A single TCR beta chain is shown here with its context. The junction differs from germline at one of its ends, possibly a read error. This record belongs to a study of Graves' ophthalmopathy and Graves' hyperthyroidism. On the study more broadly: The authors defined stable hyperthyroidism as no ophthalmopathy within 18 months of follow-up.

The study amplified TCR beta CDR3 regions using RNA transcripts. First-round RT-PCR employed HTBI primers, with a second-round multiplex PCR after it. TCRdb re-called the multiplex PCR reads with MiXCR, one entry per CDR3 protein. The sample contains about 550,000 distinct CDR3 sequences, 39% of which appear only once. Per the germline V gene, CDR1 is MNHNY and CDR2 is SVGAGI (reference sequence). This CDR3 contains 14 residues. Material: peripheral blood or thyroid tissue (not recorded which). V and J are TRBV6-6 and TRBJ2-7, with 7 bases that match TRBD1. The receptor was derived from an adult man with Graves' hyperthyroidism. CDR3 amino acids: CVSSSPGGAYEQYF. In DNA form, the CDR3 reads TGTGTCAGCAGCTCCCCAGGGGGAGCGTACGAGCAGTACTTC.